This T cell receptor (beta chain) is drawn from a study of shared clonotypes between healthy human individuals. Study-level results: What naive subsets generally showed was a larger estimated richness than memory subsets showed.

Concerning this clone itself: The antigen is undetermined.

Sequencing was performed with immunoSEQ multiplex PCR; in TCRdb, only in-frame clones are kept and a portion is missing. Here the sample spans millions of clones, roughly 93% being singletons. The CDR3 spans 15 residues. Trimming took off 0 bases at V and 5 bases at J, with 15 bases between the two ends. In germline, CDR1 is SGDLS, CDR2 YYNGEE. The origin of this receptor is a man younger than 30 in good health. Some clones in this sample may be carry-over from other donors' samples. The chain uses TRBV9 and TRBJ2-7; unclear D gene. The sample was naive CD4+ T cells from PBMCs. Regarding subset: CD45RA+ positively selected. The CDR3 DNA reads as TGTGCCAGCAGCGTAGCAGGTGCGAGGTACGACGAGCAGTACTTC. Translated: CASSVAGARYDEQYF.